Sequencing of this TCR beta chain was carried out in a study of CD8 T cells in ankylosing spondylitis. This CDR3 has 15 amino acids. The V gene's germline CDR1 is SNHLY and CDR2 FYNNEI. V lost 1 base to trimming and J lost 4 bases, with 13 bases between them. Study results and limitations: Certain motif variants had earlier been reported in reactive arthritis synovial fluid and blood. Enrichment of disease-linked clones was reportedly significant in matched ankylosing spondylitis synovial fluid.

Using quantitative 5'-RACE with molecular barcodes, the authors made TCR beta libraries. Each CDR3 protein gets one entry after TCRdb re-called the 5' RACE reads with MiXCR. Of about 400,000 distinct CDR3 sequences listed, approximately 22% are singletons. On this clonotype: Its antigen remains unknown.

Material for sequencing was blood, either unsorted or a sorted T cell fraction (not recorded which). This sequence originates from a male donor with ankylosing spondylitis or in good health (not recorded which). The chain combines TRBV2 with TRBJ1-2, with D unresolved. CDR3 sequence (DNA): TGTGCCAGCAGTGAAGGGCAGGCGAGAACCTATGGCTACACCTTC. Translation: CASSEGQARTYGYTF.